This T cell receptor (beta chain) comes out of a study of identical twins. V lost 7 bases to trimming and J lost 10 bases, with 19 bases between them. CDR3 length: 13 residues. Germline loops: CDR1 LNHDA, CDR2 SQIVND (reference sequence). TCRdb analysed the 5' RACE reads with MiXCR anew, one entry per CDR3 protein. The sample lists approximately 94,000 distinct CDR3 sequences; roughly 6% were seen once. The chain employs TRBV19 and TRBJ1-2; no reliable D call. The receptor was isolated from a woman in her 50s in good health. Sequenced sample: memory T cells sorted from blood. The CDR3 nucleotides read TGTGCCAGTACCCTCGGCACCATAAGGGCCTACACCTTC. Translated, it gives CASTLGTIRAYTF.